The present T cell receptor beta chain was sequenced within a study of blood T cell repertoires in COVID-19. Here immunoSEQ multiplex PCR was the method, and the copy in TCRdb shows in-frame clones only, minus some. Seen here are fewer than 400,000 clones, around 90% observed once, and the top ten hold approximately 4.7%. The CDR3 is made up of 14 amino acids. CDR1 and CDR2 (germline): SEHNR, FQNEAQ (reference sequence). V lost 2 bases and J lost 3; bases outside the gene matches: 3. Enrolled through a virtual design, the participants were between roughly 18 and 95 years of age and came from 24 US areas. Symptom resolution, clearance, or two negative PCRs marked donors in Cohort 3 as recovered.

The V call is TRBV7-9, the J call TRBJ1-1; 7 bases align to TRBD1. This receptor was taken from a man aged 55 to 70 who had recovered from COVID-19. Sequencing used PBMCs or T cells enriched from blood (not recorded which). The CDR3: CASSLITGDTEAFF. DNA for the CDR3: TGTGCCAGCAGCTTAATCACAGGGGACACTGAAGCTTTCTTT.